Following are 10 T cell receptor beta chains from one sample sequenced in a study of human T cells and chemical hapten exposure. TCRdb reprocessed the RACE reads via MiXCR and lists one record per CDR3 protein. The sample has 40,000 to 60,000 distinct CDR3 sequences; around a tenth are singletons. Documented time point: patch test 1, 2 weeks after DPC sensitization. Indicated treatment: therapeutic diphenylcyclopropenone sensitization with weekly scalp DPC. This sample comprised whole blood, obtained in connection with sensitization to the hapten diphenylcyclopropenone (DPC). These TCRs come from a woman aged 50 to 60 with alopecia areata. Some clones in this sample may be carry-over from other donors' samples.

This clonotype was seen repeatedly, ten times or more. The chain uses TRBV5-4 and TRBJ2-5; 10 nucleotides agree with TRBD1. The germline gives CDR1 SGHNT, CDR2 YYREEE (reference sequence). J was trimmed by 2 bases and V by 4 bases; bases with no gene match: 5. This CDR3 spans 15 amino acids. The CDR3 DNA reads TGTGCCAGCAGCCGACCGGACAGGGGGCAAGAGACCCAGTACTTC. This sequence encodes CASSRPDRGQETQYF. The full variable domain, completed using reference TRBV5-4 and TRBJ2-5, is ETGVTQSPTHLIKTRGQQVTLRCSSQSGHNTVSWYQQALGQGPQFIFQYYREEENGRGNFPPRFSGLQFPNYSSELNVNALELDDSALYLCASSRPDRGQETQYFGPGTRLLVL.

This clonotype was recorded many times. CDR3 sequence: CASSHGRANSYEQYF. The DNA for the CDR3 is TGCGCCAGCAGCCATGGTAGGGCGAACTCCTACGAGCAGTACTTC. The chain recombines TRBV4-1 with TRBJ2-7; D unresolved. The CDR3 is made up of 15 amino acids. Germline V lookup: CDR1 MGHRA, CDR2 YSYEKL. V lost 3 bases to trimming and J lost 0 bases, with 12 bases between them.

This clonotype was found many times. The chain has TRBV9 and TRBJ2-2, with a tentative D call TRBD2 (6 bases). The CDR3 extends over 16 amino acids. With 3 bases removed from V and 2 bases from J, the gap between germline ends came to 14 bases. Looked up from germline, CDR1 is SGDLS and CDR2 is YYNGEE. In nucleotides, the CDR3 is TGTGCCAGCAGCGCTAATCCGGGACTCAACACCGGGGAGCTGTTTTTT. Translated: CASSANPGLNTGELFF.

This clonotype was found many times. The chain combines TRBV27 with TRBJ2-1; tentative D call: TRBD2 (6 bases). Germline-derived CDR1 and CDR2 are MNHEY and SMNVEV (reference sequence). The ends were cut back, 6 bases at V and 3 bases at J, with 15 bases in the middle. The CDR3 length is 15 residues. The CDR3, as DNA: TGTGCCAGCAGCTTAACAGGAGGGTACTACAATGAGCAGTTCTTC. It translates to CASSLTGGYYNEQFF.

This clonotype appeared many times. This chain uses TRBV3-1 with TRBJ1-1; TRBD1 might be the D (5 bases). The CDR3 spans 14 residues. V shed 7 bases and J shed 1 base, with 13 bases lying between them. Per germline, CDR1 LGHDT and CDR2 YNNKEL (reference sequence). CDR3 in DNA: TGTGCCAGCAAGAAAGGGGAGGGGAACACTGAAGCTTTCTTT. It yields the protein CASKKGEGNTEAFF. The complete variable domain, with remaining parts taken from reference TRBV3-1 and TRBJ1-1, reads DTAVSQTPKYLVTQMGNDKSIKCEQNLGHDTMYWYKQDSKKFLKIMFSYNNKELIINETVPNRFSPKSPDKAHLNLHINSLELGDSAVYFCASKKGEGNTEAFFGQGTRLTVV.

This clonotype occurred many times. This rearrangement joins TRBV6-5 to TRBJ2-2; the D gene is possibly TRBD2 (5 bases). Trimming cost V 0 bases and J 6 bases, with 14 bases left between them. The CDR3 has 16 amino acids. Germline V lookup: CDR1 MNHEY, CDR2 SVGAGI. CDR3 amino acids: CASSYSPSRSAGELFF. CDR3 sequence (DNA): TGTGCCAGCAGTTACTCCCCTAGCCGCTCGGCCGGGGAGCTGTTTTTT.

This clonotype was found a few times. V gene TRBV7-7 combines with J gene TRBJ2-7; D perhaps matches TRBD1 (6 bases). The CDR3 sequence is 15 residues long. Germline loops: CDR1 SSHAT, CDR2 FNYEAQ (reference sequence). The V end was cut by 2 bases, the J end by 2 bases, with 13 bases between. CDR3 loop: CASSLRYDRTYEQYF. CDR3 coding DNA: TGTGCCAGCAGCTTAAGGTACGACAGGACCTACGAGCAGTACTTC.

Ten or more counts support this clonotype. V usage is TRBV5-4 and J usage is TRBJ2-1, with D hard to call. Trimming removed 1 base at V and 0 bases at J, with 11 bases between. The CDR3 consists of 16 residues. CDR1 is SGHNT, CDR2 YYREEE, per germline (reference sequence). CDR3 DNA sequence: TGTGCCAGCAGCTTGTTTGGCAGCAGCTCCTACAATGAGCAGTTCTTC. Translation gives CASSLFGSSSYNEQFF.

This clonotype has only a few counts. The gene calls are TRBV6-4 and TRBJ2-3; D is unresolved. This CDR3 has 13 residues. Germline V gene lookup returns CDR1 MRHNA and CDR2 SNTAGT. The germline V and J ends were trimmed by 4 bases and 1 base, with 6 bases remaining between them. The CDR3 DNA is TGTGCCAGCAGTGCGTCTCGCACAGATACGCAGTATTTT. Its translation: CASSASRTDTQYF.

This clonotype was counted only a few times. V is TRBV3-1 and J is TRBJ2-2, with D hard to call. The CDR3 spans 12 residues. V was pared by 1 base and J by 6 bases, with 3 bases between. Germline assignment: CDR1 LGHDT and CDR2 YNNKEL (reference sequence). The CDR3 DNA sequence: TGTGCCAGCAGCCAAGTTTCCGGGGAGCTGTTTTTT. Protein: CASSQVSGELFF.